This TCR beta chain was sequenced in a study of cytotoxic CD8 clonotypes in ibrutinib-treated CLL. This clone has a handful of counts. Target depth was 1 in 200,000 to 1 in 1 million T cells, about 10x per clonotype. Libraries were prepared by immunoSEQ multiplex PCR; TCRdb keeps only in-frame clonotypes and omits some of them. The sample has about 22,000 clones, around 80% seen once. Germline V lookup: CDR1 LNHDA, CDR2 SQIVND (reference sequence). Deletions cut 5 bases from V and 4 bases from J, with 9 bases between. This CDR3 has 13 residues. About 2 micrograms of genomic DNA, which was extracted from cryopreserved PBMCs, served as the material used for the TCR beta libraries.

This TCR derives from a human donor with chronic lymphocytic leukemia. The input for sequencing was PBMCs, taken before ibrutinib treatment. The V and J genes are TRBV19 and TRBJ1-5, with D possibly TRBD1 on 5 matching bases. The DNA for the CDR3 is TGTGCCAGTAGTTGGAGGGGTAATCAGCCCCAGCATTTT. Protein product: CASSWRGNQPQHF. The full variable domain, in which reference TRBV19 and TRBJ1-5 provide the parts outside the CDR3, is DGGITQSPKYLFRKEGQNVTLSCEQNLNHDAMYWYRQDPGQGLRLIYYSQIVNDFQKGDIAEGYSVSREKKESFPLTVTSAQKNPTAFYLCASSWRGNQPQHFGDGTRLSIL.